These 16 T cell receptor beta chains share one sample of origin, sequenced in a study of cytotoxic CD8 clonotypes in ibrutinib-treated CLL. The assay was immunoSEQ multiplex PCR, and TCRdb's table has in-frame clones only and misses some. The sample comprises fewer than 400,000 clones, about 64% of which are singletons, and roughly 6.3% rests with the top ten. This sample comprised PBMCs, obtained after 36 months of ibrutinib treatment. All receptors derive from a human donor with chronic lymphocytic leukemia.

The chain carries TRBV4-1 and TRBJ2-3; D is possibly TRBD1 (7 bases). The ends were cut back, 0 bases at V and 5 bases at J, with 12 bases in the middle. The CDR3 length is 15 residues. Per germline, CDR1 MGHRA and CDR2 YSYEKL. CDR3 sequence: CASSQEFQGGDTQYF. CDR3 in DNA: TGCGCCAGCAGCCAAGAATTCCAGGGGGGAGATACGCAGTATTTT.

The genes are TRBV15 and TRBJ2-5; D uncertain. The CDR3 has 12 residues. Germline V gene lookup returns CDR1 LNHNV and CDR2 YYDKDF (reference sequence). V shed 3 bases and J shed 4 bases, with 6 bases lying between them. The CDR3 is CATSRIGETQYF. In nucleotides, the CDR3 is TGTGCCACCAGCAGGATCGGAGAGACCCAGTACTTC. Filled out from reference TRBV15 and TRBJ2-5, the complete variable domain reads DAMVIQNPRYQVTQFGKPVTLSCSQTLNHNVMYWYQQKSSQAPKLLFHYYDKDFNNEADTPDNFQSRRPNTSFCFLDIRSPGLGDTAMYLCATSRIGETQYFGPGTRLLVL.

With regard to this clone: Other DNA sequences in this specimen translate into the identical CDR3. This sequence joins TRBV5-1 and TRBJ1-1; D is undetermined. The CDR3 covers 13 residues. The V and J ends lost 0 bases and 5 bases respectively, with 8 bases between them. Germline CDR1 and CDR2: SGHRS and YFSETQ. The CDR3: CASSLGSGTEAFF. In DNA, the CDR3 is TGCGCCAGCAGCTTGGGGTCTGGGACTGAAGCTTTCTTT.

CDR3 in amino acids: CATSRVGYRTDTQYF. The CDR3 bases are TGTGCCACCAGCAGAGTCGGCTACCGCACAGATACGCAGTATTTT. The rearrangement uses TRBV15 and TRBJ2-3; D is undetermined. The CDR3 totals 15 residues. Per germline, CDR1 LNHNV and CDR2 YYDKDF (reference sequence). V lost 1 base, J lost 1 base, and 9 bases lay in between.

The sample holds a few counts of this clone. The CDR3 loop is CASSRTVGGNQPQHF. For the CDR3, the DNA is TGTGCCAGTAGCCGGACTGTGGGGGGCAATCAGCCCCAGCATTTT. V and J are TRBV19 and TRBJ1-5; a possible D gene is TRBD1 (5 bases). There are 15 residues in the CDR3. V was clipped by 6 bases and J by 2 bases, with 14 bases between them. CDR1 is LNHDA, CDR2 SQIVND, per germline (reference sequence).

Only a few counts were recorded for this clone. The chain links TRBV7-2 to TRBJ1-1; D gene ambiguous. The CDR3 extends over 14 amino acids. V shed 5 bases and J shed 3 bases, with 13 bases lying between them. Germline V gene sequence: CDR1 SGHTA, CDR2 FQGNSA. The CDR3 here is CASSRPHRDTEAFF. The CDR3 DNA reads TGTGCCAGCAGCCGCCCCCATAGGGACACTGAAGCTTTCTTT.

The V call is TRBV5-1, the J call TRBJ2-1, with TRBD2 matching over 11 bases. CDR1 SGHRS and CDR2 YFSETQ come from the germline V gene. After removal of 6 bases from V and 2 bases from J, the junction contained 7 bases not matched to a gene. There are 16 residues in the CDR3. For the CDR3, the DNA is TGCGCCAGCAACCCGCGACTAGCGGGAACCTACAATGAGCAGTTCTTC. Its protein is CASNPRLAGTYNEQFF.

The chain is built from TRBV13 and TRBJ2-1, with D possibly TRBD2 on 7 matching bases. From germline, CDR1 is PRHDT and CDR2 FYEKMQ (reference sequence). CDR3 size: 15 residues. Trimming cost V 5 bases and J 2 bases, with 13 bases left between them. CDR3 sequence reads: CASSTRGTTYNEQFF. CDR3 bases: TGTGCCAGCAGCACTAGGGGGACTACCTACAATGAGCAGTTCTTC.

The gene calls are TRBV6-1 and TRBJ1-2; TRBD1 might be the D (5 bases). V was trimmed by 2 bases and J by 4 bases, leaving 14 bases between them. CDR3 length: 15 amino acids. Germline values: CDR1 MNHNS, CDR2 SASEGT. The CDR3 DNA sequence: TGTGCCAGCAGTGAAAACGCAGGGTTTGGCTATGGCTACACCTTC. The encoded protein is CASSENAGFGYGYTF.

The CDR3 here is CASRGTAEVQPQHF. In DNA form, the CDR3 reads TGTGCCAGCAGGGGGACAGCGGAAGTTCAGCCCCAGCATTTT. J is TRBJ1-5 and V is TRBV28, with 7 bases matching TRBD1. J lost 6 bases, V lost 6 bases, and 8 bases had no gene match. CDR3 size: 14 residues. The germline V gene encodes CDR1 MDHEN and CDR2 SYDVKM. Variable domain in full (rest from reference TRBV28 and TRBJ1-5): DVKVTQSSRYLVKRTGEKVFLECVQDMDHENMFWYRQDPGLGLRLIYFSYDVKMKEKGDIPEGYSVSREKKERFSLILESASTNQTSMYLCASRGTAEVQPQHFGDGTRLSIL.

The V gene is TRBV6-6, the J gene TRBJ1-3, with TRBD1 matching over 7 bases. The CDR3 extends over 14 amino acids. The J segment lost 3 bases and the V segment lost 6 bases, leaving 5 bases of the junction unmatched. Germline V gene data show CDR1 as MNHNY and CDR2 as SVGAGI (reference sequence). CDR3 residues: CASRNRDSGNTIYF. The CDR3 nucleotides read TGTGCCAGCAGAAACCGGGACAGTGGAAACACCATATATTTT.

The V and J genes are TRBV4-2 and TRBJ1-1; D perhaps matches TRBD1 (5 bases). CDR1 is LGHNA, CDR2 YNFKEQ, per germline. The V end was cut by 1 base, the J end by 3 bases, with 18 bases between. There are 17 residues in the CDR3. For the CDR3, the DNA is TGTGCCAGCAGCCAAGTTCCGGGGCTGATAGGATACACTGAAGCTTTCTTT. Translated: CASSQVPGLIGYTEAFF.

V and J are TRBV29-1 and TRBJ2-7; the D gene is possibly TRBD1 (5 bases). Germline CDR1 and CDR2: SQVTM and ANQGSEA. V was pared by 7 bases and J by 7 bases, with 20 bases between. CDR3 length: 13 amino acids. The chain's CDR3 is CSAEVWGVGEQYF. CDR3 sequence (DNA): TGCAGCGCAGAGGTTTGGGGCGTCGGGGAGCAGTACTTC.

The V and J genes are TRBV7-2 and TRBJ1-2; TRBD1 agrees at 7 bases. In germline, CDR1 is SGHTA, CDR2 FQGNSA. This CDR3 has 13 amino acids. After removal of 5 bases from V and 6 bases from J, the junction contained 6 bases not matched to a gene. CDR3 region: CASSRQTGDGYTF. The CDR3 DNA reads TGTGCCAGCAGCCGACAAACAGGGGATGGCTACACCTTC.

This sequence joins TRBV5-5 and TRBJ2-7, with D possibly matching TRBD1 (5 bases). Per germline, CDR1 SGHKS and CDR2 YYEKEE (reference sequence). The CDR3 is 15 residues long. The germline V and J ends were trimmed by 2 bases and 6 bases, with 18 bases remaining between them. The CDR3 here is CASSFRVVSPLEQYF. CDR3 in DNA: TGTGCCAGCAGCTTCAGGGTTGTTTCGCCCCTCGAGCAGTACTTC.

This chain joins TRBV18 and TRBJ2-3; 7 bases align to TRBD2. CDR1 and CDR2 from the germline V gene are KGHSH and LQKENI. Trimming cost V 6 bases and J 3 bases; bases outside gene matches: 6. CDR3 length: 14 residues. CDR3 sequence: CASSAGGGTDTQYF. DNA of the CDR3: TGTGCCAGCTCCGCCGGGGGAGGGACAGATACGCAGTATTTT.